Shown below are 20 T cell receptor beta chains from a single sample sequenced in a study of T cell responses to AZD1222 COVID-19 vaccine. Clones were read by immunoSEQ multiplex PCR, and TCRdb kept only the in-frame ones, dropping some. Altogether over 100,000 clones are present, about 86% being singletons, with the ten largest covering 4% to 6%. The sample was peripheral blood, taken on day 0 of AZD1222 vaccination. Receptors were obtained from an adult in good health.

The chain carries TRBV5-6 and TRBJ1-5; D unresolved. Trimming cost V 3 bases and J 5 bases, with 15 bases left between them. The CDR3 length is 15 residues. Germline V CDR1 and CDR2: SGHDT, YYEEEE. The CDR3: CASSSSRLAYQPQHF. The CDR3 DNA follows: TGTGCCAGCAGCTCCAGTAGACTGGCTTATCAGCCCCAGCATTTT.

As DNA, the CDR3 is TGTGCCAGCAGCTTAGTGGCGCCCCCACAAGAGACCCAGTACTTC. As protein: CASSLVAPPQETQYF. This chain links TRBV11-2 with TRBJ2-5; no firm D call. The CDR3 runs 15 residues. V lost 1 base and J lost 2, with 11 bases in between. Per the germline V gene, CDR1 is SGHAT and CDR2 is FQNNGV.

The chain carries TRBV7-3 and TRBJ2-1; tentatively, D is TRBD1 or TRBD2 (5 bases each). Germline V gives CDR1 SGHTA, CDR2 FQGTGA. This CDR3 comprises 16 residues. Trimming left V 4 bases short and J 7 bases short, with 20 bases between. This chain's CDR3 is CASSSQAGTPGNEQFF. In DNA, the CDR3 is TGTGCCAGCAGCTCCCAGGCCGGGACCCCCGGTAATGAGCAGTTCTTC.

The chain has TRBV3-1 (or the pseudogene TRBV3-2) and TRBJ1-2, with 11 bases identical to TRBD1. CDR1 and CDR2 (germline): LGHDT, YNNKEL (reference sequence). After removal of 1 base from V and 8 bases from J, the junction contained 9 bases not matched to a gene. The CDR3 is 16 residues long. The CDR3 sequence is CASSQGGVGTGGGYTF. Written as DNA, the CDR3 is TGTGCCAGCAGCCAAGGGGGAGTTGGGACAGGGGGAGGCTACACCTTC.

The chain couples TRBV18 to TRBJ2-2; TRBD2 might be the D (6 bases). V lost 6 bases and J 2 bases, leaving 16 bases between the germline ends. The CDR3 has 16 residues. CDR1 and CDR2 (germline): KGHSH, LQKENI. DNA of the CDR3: TGTGCCAGCTCCGGACTGAGGAGGGGTAACACCGGGGAGCTGTTTTTT. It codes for CASSGLRRGNTGELFF.

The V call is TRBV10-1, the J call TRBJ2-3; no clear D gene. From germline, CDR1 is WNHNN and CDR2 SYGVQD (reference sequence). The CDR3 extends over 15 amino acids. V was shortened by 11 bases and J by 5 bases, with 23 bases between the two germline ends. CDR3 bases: TGCGCCTGCGCCATAGACGGCGGCTACGGAGATACGCAGTATTTT. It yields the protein CACAIDGGYGDTQYF.

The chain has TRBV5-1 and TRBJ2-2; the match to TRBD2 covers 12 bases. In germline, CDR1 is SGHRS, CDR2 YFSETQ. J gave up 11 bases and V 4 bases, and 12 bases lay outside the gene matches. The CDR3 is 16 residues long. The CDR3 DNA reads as TGCGCCAGCAGCCTGACTAGCGGGGGCGGCGTTGGCGAGCTGTTTTTT. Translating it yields CASSLTSGGGVGELFF.

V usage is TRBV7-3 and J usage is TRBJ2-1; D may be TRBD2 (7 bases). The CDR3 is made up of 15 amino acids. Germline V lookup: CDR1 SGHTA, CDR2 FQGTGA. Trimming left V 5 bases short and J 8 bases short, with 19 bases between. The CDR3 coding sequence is TGTGCCAGCAGCCAAACCAACAGGGAGGGGGATGAGCAGTTCTTC. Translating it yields CASSQTNREGDEQFF. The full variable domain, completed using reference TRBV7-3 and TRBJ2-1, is GAGVSQTPSNKVTEKGKYVELRCDPISGHTALYWYRQSLGQGPEFLIYFQGTGAADDSGLPNDRFFAVRPEGSVSTLKIQRTERGDSAVYLCASSQTNREGDEQFFGPGTRLTVL.

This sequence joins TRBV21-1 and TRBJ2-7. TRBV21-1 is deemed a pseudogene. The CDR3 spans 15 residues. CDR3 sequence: CASSKCPLGQNEQYF. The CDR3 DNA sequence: TGTGCCAGCAGCAAATGCCCGTTAGGCCAGAACGAGCAGTACTTC.

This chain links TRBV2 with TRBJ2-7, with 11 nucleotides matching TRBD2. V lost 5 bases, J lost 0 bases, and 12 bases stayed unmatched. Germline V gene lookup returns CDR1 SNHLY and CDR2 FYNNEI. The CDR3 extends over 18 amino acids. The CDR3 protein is CASSPKGTSGSSSYEQYF. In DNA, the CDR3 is TGTGCCAGCAGTCCGAAGGGGACTAGCGGCAGCAGCTCCTACGAGCAGTACTTC.

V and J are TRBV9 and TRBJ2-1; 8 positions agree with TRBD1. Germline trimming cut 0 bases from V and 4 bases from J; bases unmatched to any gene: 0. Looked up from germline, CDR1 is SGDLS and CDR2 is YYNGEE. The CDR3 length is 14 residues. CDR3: CASSVGDRYNEQFF. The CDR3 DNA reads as TGTGCCAGCAGCGTAGGGGACAGGTACAATGAGCAGTTCTTC.

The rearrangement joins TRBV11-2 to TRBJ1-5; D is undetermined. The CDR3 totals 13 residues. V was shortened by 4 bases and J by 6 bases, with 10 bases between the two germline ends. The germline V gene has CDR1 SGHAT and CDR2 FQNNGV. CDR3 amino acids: CASSSQAGQPQHF. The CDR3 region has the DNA TGTGCCAGCAGCTCCCAAGCGGGTCAGCCCCAGCATTTT.

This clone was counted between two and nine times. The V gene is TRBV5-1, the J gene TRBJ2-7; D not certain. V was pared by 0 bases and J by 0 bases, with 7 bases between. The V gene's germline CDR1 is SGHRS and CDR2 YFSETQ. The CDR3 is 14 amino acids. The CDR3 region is CASSLGEGSYEQYF. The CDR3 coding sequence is TGCGCCAGCAGCTTGGGGGAAGGCTCCTACGAGCAGTACTTC.

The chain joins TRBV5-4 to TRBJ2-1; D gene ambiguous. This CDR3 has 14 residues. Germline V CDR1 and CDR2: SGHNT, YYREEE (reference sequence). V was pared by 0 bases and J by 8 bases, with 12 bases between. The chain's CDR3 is CASSLVASRDEQFF. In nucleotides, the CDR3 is TGTGCCAGCAGCTTGGTTGCGAGCCGGGATGAGCAGTTCTTC.

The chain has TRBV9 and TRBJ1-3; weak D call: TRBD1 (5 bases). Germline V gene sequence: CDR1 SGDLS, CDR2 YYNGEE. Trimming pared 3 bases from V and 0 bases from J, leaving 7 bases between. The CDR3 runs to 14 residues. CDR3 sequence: CASSGQISGNTIYF. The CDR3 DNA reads TGTGCCAGCAGCGGACAGATCTCTGGAAACACCATATATTTT. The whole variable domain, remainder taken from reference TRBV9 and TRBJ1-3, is DSGVTQTPKHLITATGQRVTLRCSPRSGDLSVYWYQQSLDQGLQFLIQYYNGEERAKGNILERFSAQQFPDLHSELNLSSLELGDSALYFCASSGQISGNTIYFGEGSWLTVV.

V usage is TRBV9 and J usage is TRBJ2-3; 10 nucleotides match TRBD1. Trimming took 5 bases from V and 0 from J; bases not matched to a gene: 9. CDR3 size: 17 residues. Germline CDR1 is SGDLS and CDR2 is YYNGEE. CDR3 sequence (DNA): TGTGCCAGCAGTACTGGACAGGGGGGCTTTAGCACAGATACGCAGTATTTT. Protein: CASSTGQGGFSTDTQYF.

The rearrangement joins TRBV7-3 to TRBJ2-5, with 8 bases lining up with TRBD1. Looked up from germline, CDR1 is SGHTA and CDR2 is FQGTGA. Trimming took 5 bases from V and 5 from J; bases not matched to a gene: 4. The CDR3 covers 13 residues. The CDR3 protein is CASSPGGDETQYF. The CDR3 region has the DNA TGTGCCAGCAGCCCAGGGGGCGATGAGACCCAGTACTTC.

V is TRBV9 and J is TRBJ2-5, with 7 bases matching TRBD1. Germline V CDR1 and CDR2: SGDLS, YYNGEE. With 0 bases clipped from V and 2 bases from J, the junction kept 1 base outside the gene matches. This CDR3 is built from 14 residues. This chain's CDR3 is CASSVGQGQETQYF. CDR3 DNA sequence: TGTGCCAGCAGCGTAGGACAGGGACAAGAGACCCAGTACTTC.

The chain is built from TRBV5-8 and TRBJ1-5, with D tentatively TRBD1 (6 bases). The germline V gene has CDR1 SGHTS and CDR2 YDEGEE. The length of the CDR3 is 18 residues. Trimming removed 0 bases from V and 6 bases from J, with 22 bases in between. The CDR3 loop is CASSLVPGSGGLGQPQHF. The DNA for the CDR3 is TGTGCCAGCAGCTTGGTTCCAGGGAGCGGGGGGCTTGGTCAGCCCCAGCATTTT.

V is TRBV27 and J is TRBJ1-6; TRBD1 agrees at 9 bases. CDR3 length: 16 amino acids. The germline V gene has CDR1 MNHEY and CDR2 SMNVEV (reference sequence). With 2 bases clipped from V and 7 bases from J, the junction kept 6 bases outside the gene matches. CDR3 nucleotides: TGTGCCAGCAGTTTAAGGGGACAGGGTCGAAATTCACCCCTCCACTTT. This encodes CASSLRGQGRNSPLHF.